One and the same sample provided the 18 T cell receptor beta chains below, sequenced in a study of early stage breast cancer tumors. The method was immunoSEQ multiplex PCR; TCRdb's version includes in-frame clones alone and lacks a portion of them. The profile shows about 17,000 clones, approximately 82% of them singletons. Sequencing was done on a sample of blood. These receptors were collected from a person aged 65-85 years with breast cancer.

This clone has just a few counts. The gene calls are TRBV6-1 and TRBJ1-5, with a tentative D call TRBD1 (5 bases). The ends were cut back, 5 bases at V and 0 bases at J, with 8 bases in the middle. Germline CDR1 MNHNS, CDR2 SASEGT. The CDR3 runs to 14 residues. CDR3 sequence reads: CASSRQISNQPQHF. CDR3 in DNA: TGTGCCAGCAGTCGACAGATTAGCAATCAGCCCCAGCATTTT.

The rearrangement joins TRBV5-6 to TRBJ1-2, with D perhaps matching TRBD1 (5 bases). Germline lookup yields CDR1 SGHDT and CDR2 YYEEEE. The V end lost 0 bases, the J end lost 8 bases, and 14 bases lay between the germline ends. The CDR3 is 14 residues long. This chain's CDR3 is CASSLAGGASGYTF. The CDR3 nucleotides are TGTGCCAGCAGCTTGGCGGGGGGTGCCTCCGGCTACACCTTC. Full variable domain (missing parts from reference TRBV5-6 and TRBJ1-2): DAGVTQSPTHLIKTRGQQVTLRCSPKSGHDTVSWYQQALGQGPQFIFQYYEEEERQRGNFPDRFSGHQFPNYSSELNVNALLLGDSALYLCASSLAGGASGYTFGSGTRLTVV.

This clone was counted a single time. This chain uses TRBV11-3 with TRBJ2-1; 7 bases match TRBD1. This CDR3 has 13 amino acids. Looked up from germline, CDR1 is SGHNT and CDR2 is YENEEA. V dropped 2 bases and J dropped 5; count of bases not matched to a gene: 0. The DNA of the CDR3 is TGTGCCAGCAGCTTACAGGGGGACAATGAGCAGTTCTTC. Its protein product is CASSLQGDNEQFF.

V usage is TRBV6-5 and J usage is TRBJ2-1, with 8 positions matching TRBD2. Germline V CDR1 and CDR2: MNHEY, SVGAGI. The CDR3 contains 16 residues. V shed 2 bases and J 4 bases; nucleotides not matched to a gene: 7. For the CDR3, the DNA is TGTGCCAGCAGTTACGGGGCAGCGGGGGTTTACAATGAGCAGTTCTTC. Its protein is CASSYGAAGVYNEQFF.

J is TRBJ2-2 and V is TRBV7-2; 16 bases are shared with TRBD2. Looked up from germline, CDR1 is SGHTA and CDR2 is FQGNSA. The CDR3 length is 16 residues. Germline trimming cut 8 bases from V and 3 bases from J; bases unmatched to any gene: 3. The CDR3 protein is CASGTSGGADTGELFF. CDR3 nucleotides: TGTGCCAGCGGGACTAGCGGGGGGGCCGACACCGGGGAGCTGTTTTTT.

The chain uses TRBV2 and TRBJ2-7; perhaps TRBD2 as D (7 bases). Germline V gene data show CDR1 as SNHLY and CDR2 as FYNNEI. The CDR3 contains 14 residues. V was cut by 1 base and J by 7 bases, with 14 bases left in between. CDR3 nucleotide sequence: TGTGCCAGCAGTGAAGGGGGGGGCAATCGGGAGCAGTACTTC. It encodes CASSEGGGNREQYF.

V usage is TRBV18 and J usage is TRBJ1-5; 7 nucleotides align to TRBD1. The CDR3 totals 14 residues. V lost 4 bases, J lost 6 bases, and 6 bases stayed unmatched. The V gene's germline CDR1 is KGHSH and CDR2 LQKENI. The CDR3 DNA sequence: TGTGCCAGCTCACAGGAACAGGGGCCTCAGCCCCAGCATTTT. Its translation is CASSQEQGPQPQHF.

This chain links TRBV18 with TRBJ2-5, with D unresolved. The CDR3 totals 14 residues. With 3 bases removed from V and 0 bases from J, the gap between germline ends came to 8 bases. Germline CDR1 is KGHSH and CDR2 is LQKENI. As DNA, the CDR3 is TGTGCCAGCTCACCCGACACCCACCAAGAGACCCAGTACTTC. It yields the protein CASSPDTHQETQYF.

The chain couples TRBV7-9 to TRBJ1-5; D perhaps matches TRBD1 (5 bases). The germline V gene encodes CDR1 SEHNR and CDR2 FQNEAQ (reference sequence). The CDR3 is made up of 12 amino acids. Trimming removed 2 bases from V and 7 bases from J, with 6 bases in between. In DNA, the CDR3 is TGTGCCAGCAGCTTAAAGGGGCAGCCCCAGCATTTT. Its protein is CASSLKGQPQHF.

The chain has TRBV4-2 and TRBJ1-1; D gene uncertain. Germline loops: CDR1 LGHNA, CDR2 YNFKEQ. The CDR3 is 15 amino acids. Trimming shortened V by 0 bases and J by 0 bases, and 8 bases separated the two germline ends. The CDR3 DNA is TGTGCCAGCAGCCAAGAGGCCAGATTGAACACTGAAGCTTTCTTT. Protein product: CASSQEARLNTEAFF.

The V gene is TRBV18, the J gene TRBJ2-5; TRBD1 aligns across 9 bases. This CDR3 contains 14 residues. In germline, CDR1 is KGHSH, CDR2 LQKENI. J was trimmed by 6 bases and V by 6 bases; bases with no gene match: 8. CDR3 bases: TGTGCCAGCTCCCCGGGACAGGGAGGCCAGACCCAGTACTTC. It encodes CASSPGQGGQTQYF.

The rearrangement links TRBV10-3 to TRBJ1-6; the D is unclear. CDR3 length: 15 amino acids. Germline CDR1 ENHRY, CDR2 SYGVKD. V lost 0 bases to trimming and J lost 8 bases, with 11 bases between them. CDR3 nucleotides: TGTGCCATCAGTGAGTCGCCGGGATTCGATTCACCCCTCCACTTT. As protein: CAISESPGFDSPLHF.

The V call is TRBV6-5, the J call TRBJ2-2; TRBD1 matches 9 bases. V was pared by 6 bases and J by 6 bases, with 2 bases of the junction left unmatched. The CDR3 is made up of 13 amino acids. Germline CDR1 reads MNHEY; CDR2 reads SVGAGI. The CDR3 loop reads CASSRQGAGELFF. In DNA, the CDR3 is TGTGCCAGCAGCCGACAGGGGGCCGGGGAGCTGTTTTTT.

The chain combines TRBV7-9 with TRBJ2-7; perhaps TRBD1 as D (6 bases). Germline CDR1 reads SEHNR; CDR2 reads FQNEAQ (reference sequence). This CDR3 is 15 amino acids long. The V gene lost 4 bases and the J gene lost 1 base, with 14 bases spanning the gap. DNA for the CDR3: TGTGCCAGCAGCTCTCCGACGGACAGTTCCTACGAGCAGTACTTC. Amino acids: CASSSPTDSSYEQYF.

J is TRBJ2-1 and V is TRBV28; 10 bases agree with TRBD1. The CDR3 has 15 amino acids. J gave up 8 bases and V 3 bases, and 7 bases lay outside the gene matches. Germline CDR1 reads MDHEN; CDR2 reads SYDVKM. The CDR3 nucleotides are TGTGCCAGCAGTTTTTGGGACAGGGGTCGTCATGAGCAGTTCTTC. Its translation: CASSFWDRGRHEQFF.

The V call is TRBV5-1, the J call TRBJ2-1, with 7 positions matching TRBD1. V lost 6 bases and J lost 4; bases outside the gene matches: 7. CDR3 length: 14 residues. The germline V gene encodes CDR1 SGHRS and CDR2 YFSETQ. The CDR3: CASTPGQTYNEQFF. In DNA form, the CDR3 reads TGCGCCAGCACCCCGGGACAGACATACAATGAGCAGTTCTTC.

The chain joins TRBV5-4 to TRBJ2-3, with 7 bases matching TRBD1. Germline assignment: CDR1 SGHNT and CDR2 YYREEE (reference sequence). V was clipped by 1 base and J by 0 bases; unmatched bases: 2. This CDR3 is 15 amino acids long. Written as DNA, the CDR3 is TGTGCCAGCAGCTTGTCGACAGGGAGCACAGATACGCAGTATTTT. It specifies CASSLSTGSTDTQYF.

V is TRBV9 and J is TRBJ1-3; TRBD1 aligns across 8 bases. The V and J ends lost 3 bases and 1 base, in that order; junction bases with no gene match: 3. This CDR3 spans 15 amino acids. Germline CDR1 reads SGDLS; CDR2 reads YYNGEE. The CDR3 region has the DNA TGTGCCAGCAGCGCCCACAGGGGGTCTGGAAACACCATATATTTT. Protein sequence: CASSAHRGSGNTIYF.